The 28 T cell receptor beta chains reported below all come from one sample, sequenced in a study of blood T cell repertoires in COVID-19. The repertoire was sequenced with immunoSEQ multiplex PCR; TCRdb's copy has only in-frame clones and lacks some. The sample records about 98,000 clones, approximately 81% being singletons. Sample: peripheral blood. The receptors were sampled from a man in his fifties or sixties with acute or convalescent COVID-19.

The sample holds one count of this clone. The genes are TRBV29-1 and TRBJ1-2, with 8 positions matching TRBD1. J was trimmed by 7 bases and V by 3 bases; bases with no gene match: 7. CDR1 is SQVTM and CDR2 is ANQGSEA in the germline V gene. This CDR3 contains 13 residues. The CDR3 coding sequence is TGCAGCGTTGATAGGCAGGGGGCCAGTGGCTACACCTTC. It yields the protein CSVDRQGASGYTF.

The V gene is TRBV4-3, the J gene TRBJ2-1; no firm D call. The V and J ends lost 0 bases and 4 bases respectively, with 13 bases between them. Germline-derived CDR1 and CDR2 are LGHNA and YSLEER. The CDR3 has 16 residues. The DNA of the CDR3 is TGCGCCAGCAGCCAAGATTGGCGGAACCTGTACAATGAGCAGTTCTTC. Encoded protein: CASSQDWRNLYNEQFF.

This rearrangement joins TRBV7-7 to TRBJ2-5; 8 bases are a match to TRBD2. V shed 5 bases and J 1 base; nucleotides not matched to a gene: 9. Germline CDR1 is SSHAT and CDR2 is FNYEAQ (reference sequence). The CDR3 is 16 amino acids. The CDR3, as DNA: TGTGCCAGCAGCGATTTTTTAGCGGGGCGCCAAGAGACCCAGTACTTC. Translated: CASSDFLAGRQETQYF.

The chain joins TRBV12-3 or TRBV12-4 to TRBJ2-3; D is uncertain. Trimming pared 6 bases from V and 2 bases from J, leaving 3 bases between. This CDR3 comprises 11 residues. CDR3 sequence: CASSLTDTQYF. CDR3 DNA: TGTGCCAGCAGCCTCACAGATACGCAGTATTTT.

This clone appeared once. The V call is TRBV15, the J call TRBJ1-2; D gene uncertain. Deletions cut 0 bases from V and 4 bases from J, with 15 bases between. This CDR3 comprises 16 residues. CDR1 and CDR2 from the germline V gene are LNHNV and YYDKDF (reference sequence). The CDR3 nucleotides read TGTGCCACCAGCAGAGAGGTATCTGAAGCGGGCTATGGCTACACCTTC. It is translated as CATSREVSEAGYGYTF.

This chain links TRBV2 with TRBJ2-7, with TRBD2 matching 7 bases. The length of the CDR3 is 13 residues. Germline V gives CDR1 SNHLY, CDR2 FYNNEI. The V segment lost 10 bases and the J segment 0 bases; nucleotides outside the gene matches: 6. The CDR3 sequence is CATFRTSSYEQYV. The DNA of the CDR3 is TGTGCCACCTTCAGGACTAGCTCCTACGAGCAGTACGTC.

With regard to this clone: Other nucleotide sequences in the sample specify the same CDR3. The genes are TRBV3-1 (or the pseudogene TRBV3-2) and TRBJ2-1; 12 bases line up with TRBD2. With 1 base clipped from V and 0 bases from J, the junction kept 4 bases outside the gene matches. Germline CDR1 and CDR2: LGHDT and YNNKEL (reference sequence). CDR3 size: 18 residues. The CDR3: CASSQGLAGGPSYNEQFF. The CDR3 DNA is TGTGCCAGCAGCCAAGGTCTAGCGGGAGGGCCCTCCTACAATGAGCAGTTCTTC.

This clone has just a few counts. CDR3 sequence (DNA): TGTGCCAGCAGCCGAACAGGAGGTGCGGGGAATTCACCCCTCCACTTT. It is translated as CASSRTGGAGNSPLHF. The V call is TRBV3-1 (or the pseudogene TRBV3-2), the J call TRBJ1-6, with a weak D call TRBD1 (5 bases). The CDR3 runs to 16 residues. Germline V CDR1 and CDR2: LGHDT, YNNKEL (reference sequence). V was trimmed by 4 bases and J by 7 bases, leaving 17 bases between them.

V is TRBV19 and J is TRBJ2-3; 8 nucleotides match TRBD2. CDR3 length equals 15 residues. Germline V gives CDR1 LNHDA, CDR2 SQIVND (reference sequence). Trimming took 2 bases from V and 3 from J; bases not matched to a gene: 4. DNA of the CDR3: TGTGCCAGTAGTATAATGGGCGGGAGGACAGATACGCAGTATTTT. It is translated as CASSIMGGRTDTQYF. The entire variable domain, with the rest obtained from reference TRBV19 and TRBJ2-3, is as follows: DGGITQSPKYLFRKEGQNVTLSCEQNLNHDAMYWYRQDPGQGLRLIYYSQIVNDFQKGDIAEGYSVSREKKESFPLTVTSAQKNPTAFYLCASSIMGGRTDTQYFGPGTRLTVL.

CDR3 region: CASSSGHLNTEAFF. The CDR3 region has the DNA TGTGCCAGCAGTTCGGGACACTTGAACACTGAAGCTTTCTTT. J is TRBJ1-1 and V is TRBV6-5; D possibly corresponds to TRBD1 (6 bases). Deletions cut 4 bases from V and 0 bases from J, with 9 bases between. This CDR3 comprises 14 residues. Germline CDR1 is MNHEY and CDR2 is SVGAGI.

This chain links TRBV11-2 with TRBJ2-3, with D possibly matching TRBD1 (6 bases). This CDR3 is built from 13 residues. Germline CDR1 reads SGHAT; CDR2 reads FQNNGV. Trimming removed 1 base from V and 6 bases from J, with 8 bases in between. The CDR3 region has the DNA TGTGCCAGCAGCTTAGGACAGGCCGATACGCAGTATTTT. Its translation: CASSLGQADTQYF.

This clone was counted a few times. The chain has TRBV3-1 (or the pseudogene TRBV3-2) and TRBJ1-5, with D unclear. V was clipped by 4 bases and J by 6 bases, with 13 bases between them. The CDR3 covers 14 residues. Germline values: CDR1 LGHDT, CDR2 YNNKEL (reference sequence). CDR3 in DNA: TGTGCCAGCAGCCCCTCCCGTGTAGTTCAGCCCCAGCATTTT. Protein sequence: CASSPSRVVQPQHF.

The V and J genes are TRBV30 and TRBJ2-7; 10 bases line up with TRBD1. Germline CDR1 reads GTSNPN; CDR2 reads SVGIG (reference sequence). CDR3 length: 15 residues. After removal of 3 bases from V and 7 bases from J, the junction contained 12 bases not matched to a gene. The CDR3 sequence: CAWSGGRDRGPEQYF. The CDR3 DNA reads TGTGCCTGGAGCGGGGGCCGGGACAGGGGCCCTGAGCAGTACTTC.

This clone occurred once. This chain joins TRBV18 and TRBJ1-2, with 9 positions matching TRBD1. There are 15 residues in the CDR3. Germline V gives CDR1 KGHSH, CDR2 LQKENI. Unmatched junction bases numbered 1, after V lost 0 bases and J lost 2 bases. CDR3 loop: CASSPPDRGNYGYTF. DNA for the CDR3: TGTGCCAGCTCACCACCGGACAGGGGAAACTATGGCTACACCTTC.

The CDR3 nucleotides read TGTGCCAGTAGTATTGGGGACAGGGGGAGGGGCACTGAAGCTTTCTTT. The encoded protein is CASSIGDRGRGTEAFF. The V and J genes are TRBV19 and TRBJ1-1; 11 bases fit TRBD1. The CDR3 contains 16 residues. J gave up 4 bases and V 3 bases, and 7 bases lay outside the gene matches. The germline CDR1 and CDR2 sequences are LNHDA and SQIVND (reference sequence).

The V call is TRBV6-2 or TRBV6-3, the J call TRBJ2-1, with TRBD1 identical over 11 bases. The germline V gene encodes CDR1 MNHEY and CDR2 SVGEGT. V shed 5 bases, J shed 9 bases, and the junction held 6 bases outside the gene matches. This CDR3 has 14 residues. CDR3 sequence reads: CASSARDRGIEQFF. The DNA for the CDR3 is TGTGCCAGCAGTGCCCGGGACAGGGGGATTGAGCAGTTCTTC.

The V call is TRBV15, the J call TRBJ2-1, with D perhaps TRBD1 (5 bases). The V and J ends lost 5 bases and 0 bases respectively, with 11 bases between them. Germline V gives CDR1 LNHNV, CDR2 YYDKDF (reference sequence). The CDR3 contains 15 residues. The CDR3 sequence: CATSLTGYSYNEQFF. CDR3 nucleotide sequence: TGTGCCACCAGCTTAACAGGTTACTCCTACAATGAGCAGTTCTTC.

This clone was found a few times. J is TRBJ2-3 and V is TRBV21-1; TRBD2, the table's D call, was not compared with the DNA. TRBV21-1 is shown as a pseudogene. The CDR3 has 16 residues. The CDR3 nucleotides read TGTGCCAGCAGCAAAGGGAGTCAACGGGGCACAGATACGCAGTATTTT. This sequence encodes CASSKGSQRGTDTQYF.

The chain links TRBV11-2 to TRBJ2-1; D is perhaps TRBD1 (5 bases). Germline V gives CDR1 SGHAT, CDR2 FQNNGV. The V gene lost 2 bases and the J gene lost 3 bases, with 11 bases spanning the gap. This CDR3 has 15 residues. The CDR3 DNA follows: TGTGCCAGCAGCTTAAGGCGACAGAACTACAATGAGCAGTTCTTC. Protein product: CASSLRRQNYNEQFF.

This clone was seen a single time. The chain uses TRBV7-2 and TRBJ1-4; 9 nucleotides align to TRBD1. V was pared by 6 bases and J by 5 bases, with 13 bases of the junction left unmatched. Germline assignment: CDR1 SGHTA and CDR2 FQGNSA. The CDR3 totals 17 residues. This CDR3 reads CASRTGGAGGSNEKLFF. As DNA, the CDR3 is TGTGCCAGCAGAACAGGGGGCGCGGGGGGATCGAATGAAAAACTGTTTTTT.

The V gene is TRBV7-2, the J gene TRBJ1-3; D perhaps matches TRBD1 (5 bases). The CDR3 is 15 amino acids. Germline V lookup: CDR1 SGHTA, CDR2 FQGNSA. V dropped 4 bases and J dropped 0 bases, with 10 bases sitting between them. This chain's CDR3 is CASSSDTGSGNTIYF. For the CDR3, the DNA is TGTGCCAGCAGCTCAGATACAGGCTCTGGAAACACCATATATTTT.

CDR3 in amino acids: CASTDGQSYEQYF. The CDR3 bases are TGTGCCAGTACGGACGGACAGTCCTACGAGCAGTACTTC. This sequence joins TRBV19 and TRBJ2-7; possible D gene TRBD1, 6 bases. Germline CDR1 reads LNHDA; CDR2 reads SQIVND (reference sequence). V was cut by 7 bases and J by 1 base, with 11 bases left in between. The CDR3 spans 13 residues.

The rearrangement links TRBV12-3 or TRBV12-4 to TRBJ2-3; D gene uncertain. This CDR3 region has 12 residues. V shed 6 bases and J shed 5 bases, with 9 bases lying between them. The DNA of the CDR3 is TGTGCCAGCAGCCTCTCTAGAGATACGCAGTATTTT. As protein: CASSLSRDTQYF.

DNA of the CDR3: TGCGCCAGCAGTGAGCCCGGCGGGGGCTGGAATGAAAAACTGTTTTTT. It yields the protein CASSEPGGGWNEKLFF. The rearrangement links TRBV10-2 to TRBJ1-4, with D possibly matching TRBD1 (6 bases). Trimming cost V 2 bases and J 5 bases, with 15 bases left between them. The CDR3 is 16 amino acids. The germline V gene encodes CDR1 WSHSY and CDR2 SAAADI.

V is TRBV30 and J is TRBJ1-5, with D perhaps TRBD1 (5 bases). Germline values: CDR1 GTSNPN, CDR2 SVGIG (reference sequence). V was cut by 2 bases and J by 4 bases, with 9 bases left in between. CDR3 length: 13 residues. The CDR3 sequence: CAWSRRTNQPQHF. For the CDR3, the DNA is TGTGCCTGGAGTCGGCGGACAAATCAGCCCCAGCATTTT.

This sequence joins TRBV30 and TRBJ1-2, with TRBD1 as a possible D gene (5 bases). Germline values: CDR1 GTSNPN, CDR2 SVGIG (reference sequence). V gave up 4 bases and J gave up 8 bases, with 14 bases separating them. This CDR3 has 12 residues. CDR3 sequence (DNA): TGTGCCTGGACAGGGATCCCGCAAGGCTACACCTTC. Its protein is CAWTGIPQGYTF.

This clone was seen more than once but under ten times. This sequence joins TRBV30 and TRBJ2-2; 8 bases line up with TRBD1. The germline CDR1 and CDR2 sequences are GTSNPN and SVGIG (reference sequence). The CDR3 is 16 residues long. Trimming cost V 3 bases and J 6 bases; bases outside gene matches: 12. CDR3 in DNA: TGTGCCTGGAGGGGACAGGCCGTATCCTCTCCCGGGGAGCTGTTTTTT. Its protein is CAWRGQAVSSPGELFF.

The rearrangement links TRBV20-1 to TRBJ2-3; perhaps TRBD1 as D (5 bases). Germline V gene sequence: CDR1 DFQATT, CDR2 SNEGSKA (reference sequence). This CDR3 contains 12 residues. With 3 bases removed from V and 10 bases from J, the gap between germline ends came to 14 bases. The CDR3 region is CSASYGAVAQYF. CDR3 DNA sequence: TGCAGTGCTAGTTATGGGGCGGTGGCGCAGTATTTT.